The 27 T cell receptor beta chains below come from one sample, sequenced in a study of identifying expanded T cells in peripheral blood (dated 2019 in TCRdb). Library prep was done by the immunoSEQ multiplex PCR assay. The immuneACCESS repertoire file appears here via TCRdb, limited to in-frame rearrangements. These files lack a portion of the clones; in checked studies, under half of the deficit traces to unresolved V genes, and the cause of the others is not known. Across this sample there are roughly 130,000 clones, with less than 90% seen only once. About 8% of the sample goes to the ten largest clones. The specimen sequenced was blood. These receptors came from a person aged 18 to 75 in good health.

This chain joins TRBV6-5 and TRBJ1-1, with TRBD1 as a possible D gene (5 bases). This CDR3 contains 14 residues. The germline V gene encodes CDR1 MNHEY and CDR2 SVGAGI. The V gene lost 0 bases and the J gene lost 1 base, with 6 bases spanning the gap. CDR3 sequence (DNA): TGTGCCAGCAGTTACTCGGGACGGAACACTGAAGCTTTCTTT. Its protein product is CASSYSGRNTEAFF.

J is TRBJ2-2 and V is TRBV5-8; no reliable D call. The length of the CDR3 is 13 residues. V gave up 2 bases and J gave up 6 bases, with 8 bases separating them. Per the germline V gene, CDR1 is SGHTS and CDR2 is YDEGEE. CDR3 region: CASSFRVPGELFF. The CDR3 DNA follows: TGTGCCAGCAGCTTCCGGGTTCCCGGGGAGCTGTTTTTT.

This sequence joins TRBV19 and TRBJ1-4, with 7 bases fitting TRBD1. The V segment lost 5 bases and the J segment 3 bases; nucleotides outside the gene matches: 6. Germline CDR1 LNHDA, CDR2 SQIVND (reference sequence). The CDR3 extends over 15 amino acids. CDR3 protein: CASSLHRGANEKLFF. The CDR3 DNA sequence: TGTGCCAGTAGTCTACACAGGGGTGCTAATGAAAAACTGTTTTTT.

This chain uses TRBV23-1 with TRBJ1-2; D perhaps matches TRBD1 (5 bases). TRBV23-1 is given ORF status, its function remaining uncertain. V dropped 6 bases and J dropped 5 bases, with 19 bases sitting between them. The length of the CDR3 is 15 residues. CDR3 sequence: CASRPRDGASYGYTF. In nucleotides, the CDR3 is TGCGCCAGCAGACCCCGTGACGGGGCTTCTTATGGCTACACCTTC.

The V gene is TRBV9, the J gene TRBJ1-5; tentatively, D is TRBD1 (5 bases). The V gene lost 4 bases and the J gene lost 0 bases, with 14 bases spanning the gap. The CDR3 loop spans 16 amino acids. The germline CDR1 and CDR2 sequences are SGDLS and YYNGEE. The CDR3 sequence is CASSLTGTDSNQPQHF. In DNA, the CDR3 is TGTGCCAGCAGCCTCACCGGGACGGATAGCAATCAGCCCCAGCATTTT.

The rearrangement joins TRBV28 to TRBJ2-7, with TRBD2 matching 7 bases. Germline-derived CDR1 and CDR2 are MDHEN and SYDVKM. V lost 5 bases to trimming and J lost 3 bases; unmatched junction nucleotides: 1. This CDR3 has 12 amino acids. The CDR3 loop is CASSGGGYEQYF. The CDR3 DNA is TGTGCCAGCAGTGGGGGGGGCTACGAGCAGTACTTC.

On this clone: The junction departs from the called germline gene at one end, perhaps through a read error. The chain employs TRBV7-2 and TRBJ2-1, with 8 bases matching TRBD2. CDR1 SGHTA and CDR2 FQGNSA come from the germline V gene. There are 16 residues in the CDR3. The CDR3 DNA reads TGTGCCAGCAACTTAGTTGCCGGGACTAGGTCCAATGAGCAGTTCTTC. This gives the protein CASNLVAGTRSNEQFF.

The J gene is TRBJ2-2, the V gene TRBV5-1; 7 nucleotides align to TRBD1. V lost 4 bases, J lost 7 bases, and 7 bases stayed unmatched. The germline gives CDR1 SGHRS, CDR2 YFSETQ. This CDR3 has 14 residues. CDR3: CASSPDRVFGELFF. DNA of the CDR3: TGCGCCAGCAGCCCCGACAGGGTCTTCGGGGAGCTGTTTTTT.

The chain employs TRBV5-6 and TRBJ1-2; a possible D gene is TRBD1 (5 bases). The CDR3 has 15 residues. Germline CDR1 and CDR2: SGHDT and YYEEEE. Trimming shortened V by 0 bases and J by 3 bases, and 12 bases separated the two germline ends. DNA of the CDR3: TGTGCCAGCAGCTTGGCGGGGGGTGGCGACTATGGCTACACCTTC. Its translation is CASSLAGGGDYGYTF.

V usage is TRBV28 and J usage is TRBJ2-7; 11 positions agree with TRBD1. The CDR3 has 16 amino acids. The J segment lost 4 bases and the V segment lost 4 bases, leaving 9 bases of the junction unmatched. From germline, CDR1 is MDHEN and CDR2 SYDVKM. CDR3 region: CASSSVGTGGPYEQYF. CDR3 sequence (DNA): TGTGCCAGCAGTTCCGTCGGGACAGGGGGTCCTTACGAGCAGTACTTC.

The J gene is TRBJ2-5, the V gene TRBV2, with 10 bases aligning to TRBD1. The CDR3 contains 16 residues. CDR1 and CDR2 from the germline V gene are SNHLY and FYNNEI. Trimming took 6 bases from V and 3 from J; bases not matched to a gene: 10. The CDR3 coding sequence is TGTGCCAGCAGACCATTTTCCGGGACAGGGGAAGAGACCCAGTACTTC. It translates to CASRPFSGTGEETQYF.

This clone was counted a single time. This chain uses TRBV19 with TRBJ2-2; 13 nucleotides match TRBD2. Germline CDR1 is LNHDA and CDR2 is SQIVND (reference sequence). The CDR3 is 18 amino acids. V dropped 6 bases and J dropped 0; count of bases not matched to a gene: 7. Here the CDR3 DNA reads TGTGCCAGTAGCTCACAGGGGACTAGCGGGACGAACACCGGGGAGCTGTTTTTT. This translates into CASSSQGTSGTNTGELFF.

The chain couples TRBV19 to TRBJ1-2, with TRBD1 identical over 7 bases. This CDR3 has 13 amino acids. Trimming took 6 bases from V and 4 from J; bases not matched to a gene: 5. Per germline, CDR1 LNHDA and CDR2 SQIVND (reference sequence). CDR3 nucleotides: TGTGCCAGTAGCCGAACAGGGGTCTATGGCTACACCTTC. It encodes CASSRTGVYGYTF.

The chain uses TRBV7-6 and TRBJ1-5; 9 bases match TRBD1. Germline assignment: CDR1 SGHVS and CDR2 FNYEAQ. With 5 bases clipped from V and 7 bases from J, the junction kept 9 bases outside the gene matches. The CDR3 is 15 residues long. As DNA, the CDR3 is TGTGCCAGCAGCGTCGGGACAGGGAGGGGACAGCCCCAGCATTTT. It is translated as CASSVGTGRGQPQHF. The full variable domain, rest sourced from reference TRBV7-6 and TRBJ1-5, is GAGVSQSPRYKVTKRGQDVALRCDPISGHVSLYWYRQALGQGPEFLTYFNYEAQQDKSGLPNDRFSAERPEGSISTLTIQRTEQRDSAMYRCASSVGTGRGQPQHFGDGTRLSIL.

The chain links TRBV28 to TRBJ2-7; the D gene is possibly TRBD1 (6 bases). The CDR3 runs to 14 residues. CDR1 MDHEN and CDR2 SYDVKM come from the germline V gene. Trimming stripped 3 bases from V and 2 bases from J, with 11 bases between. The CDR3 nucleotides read TGTGCCAGCAGTTTCCAGGGGAATACCTACGAGCAGTACTTC. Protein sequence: CASSFQGNTYEQYF.

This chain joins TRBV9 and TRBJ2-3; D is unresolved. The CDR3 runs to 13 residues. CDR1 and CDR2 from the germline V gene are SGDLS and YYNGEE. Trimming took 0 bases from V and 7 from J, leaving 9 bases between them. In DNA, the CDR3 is TGTGCCAGCAGCGTAGGGGAAGCGAATACGCAGTATTTT. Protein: CASSVGEANTQYF.

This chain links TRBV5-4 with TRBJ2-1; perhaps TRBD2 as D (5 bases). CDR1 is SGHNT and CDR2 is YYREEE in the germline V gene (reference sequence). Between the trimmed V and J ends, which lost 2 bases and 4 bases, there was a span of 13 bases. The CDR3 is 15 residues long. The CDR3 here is CASSFRLALYNEQFF. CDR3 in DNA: TGTGCCAGCAGCTTTCGGCTAGCCTTATACAATGAGCAGTTCTTC.

The CDR3 DNA is TGCGCCAGCAGTCAATCAGAGGACAGGGCGGTGGAGCTCCAGCATTTT. Its translation is CASSQSEDRAVELQHF. This chain joins TRBV23-1 and TRBJ1-5; 8 bases are a match to TRBD1. TRBV23-1 is recorded as an ORF, its role being uncertain. With 0 bases clipped from V and 12 bases from J, the junction kept 13 bases outside the gene matches. The CDR3 contains 16 residues.

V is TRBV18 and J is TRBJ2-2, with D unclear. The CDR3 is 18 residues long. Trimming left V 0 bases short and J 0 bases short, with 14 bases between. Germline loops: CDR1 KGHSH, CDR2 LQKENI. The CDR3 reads CASSPPRGRNSNTGELFF. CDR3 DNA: TGTGCCAGCTCACCACCGAGAGGACGGAACTCGAACACCGGGGAGCTGTTTTTT.

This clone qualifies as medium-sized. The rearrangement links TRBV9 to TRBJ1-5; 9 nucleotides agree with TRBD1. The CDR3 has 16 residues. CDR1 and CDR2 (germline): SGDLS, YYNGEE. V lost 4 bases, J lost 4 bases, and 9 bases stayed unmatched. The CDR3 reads CASSSGTGYGNQPQHF. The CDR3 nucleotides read TGTGCCAGCAGCTCCGGGACAGGGTACGGGAATCAGCCCCAGCATTTT.

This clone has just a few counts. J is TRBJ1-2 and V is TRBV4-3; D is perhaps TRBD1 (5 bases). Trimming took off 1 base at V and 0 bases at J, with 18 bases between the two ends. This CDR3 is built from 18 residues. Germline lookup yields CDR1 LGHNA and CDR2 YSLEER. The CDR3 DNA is TGCGCCAGCAGCCAAGTCCGAAGGACAATCCTCTCTAACTATGGCTACACCTTC. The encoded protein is CASSQVRRTILSNYGYTF.

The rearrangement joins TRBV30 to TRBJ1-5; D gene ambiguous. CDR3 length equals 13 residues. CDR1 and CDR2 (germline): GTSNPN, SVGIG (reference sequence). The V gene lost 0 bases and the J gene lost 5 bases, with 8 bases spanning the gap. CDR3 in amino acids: CAWSVRGDQPQHF. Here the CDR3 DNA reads TGTGCCTGGAGTGTTAGAGGAGATCAGCCCCAGCATTTT.

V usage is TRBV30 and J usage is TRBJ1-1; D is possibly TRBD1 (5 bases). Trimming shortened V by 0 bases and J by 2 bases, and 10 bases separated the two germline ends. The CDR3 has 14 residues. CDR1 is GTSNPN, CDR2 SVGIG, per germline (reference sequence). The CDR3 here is CAWSVGTANTEAFF. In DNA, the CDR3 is TGTGCCTGGAGTGTGGGGACTGCTAACACTGAAGCTTTCTTT. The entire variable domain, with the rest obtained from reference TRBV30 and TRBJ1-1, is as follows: SQTIHQWPATLVQPVGSPLSLECTVEGTSNPNLYWYRQAAGRGLQLLFYSVGIGQISSEVPQNLSASRPQDRQFILSSKKLLLSDSGFYLCAWSVGTANTEAFFGQGTRLTVV.

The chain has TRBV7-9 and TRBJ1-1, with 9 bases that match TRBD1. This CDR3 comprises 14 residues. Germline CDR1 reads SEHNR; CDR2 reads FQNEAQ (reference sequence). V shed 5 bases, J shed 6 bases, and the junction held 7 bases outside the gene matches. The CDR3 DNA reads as TGTGCCAGCAGCCCCCGGACAGGGGAAGCTGAAGCTTTCTTT. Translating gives CASSPRTGEAEAFF.

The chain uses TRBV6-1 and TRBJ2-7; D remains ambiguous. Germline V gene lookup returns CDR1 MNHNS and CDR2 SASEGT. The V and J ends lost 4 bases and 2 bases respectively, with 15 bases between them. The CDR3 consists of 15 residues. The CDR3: CASSARARTPYEQYF. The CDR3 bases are TGTGCCAGCAGTGCCCGGGCAAGGACCCCCTACGAGCAGTACTTC.

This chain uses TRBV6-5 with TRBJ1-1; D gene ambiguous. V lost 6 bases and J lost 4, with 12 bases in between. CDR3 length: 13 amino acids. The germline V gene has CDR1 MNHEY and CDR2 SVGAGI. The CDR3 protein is CASRVPSATEAFF. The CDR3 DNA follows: TGTGCCAGCAGAGTCCCTTCTGCCACTGAAGCTTTCTTT.

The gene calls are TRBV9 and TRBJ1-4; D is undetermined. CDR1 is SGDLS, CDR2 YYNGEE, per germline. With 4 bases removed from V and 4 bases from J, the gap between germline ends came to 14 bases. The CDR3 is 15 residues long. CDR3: CASSSGGQYNEKLFF. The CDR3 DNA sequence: TGTGCCAGCAGCTCCGGTGGTCAATATAATGAAAAACTGTTTTTT. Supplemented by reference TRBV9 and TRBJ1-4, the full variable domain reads DSGVTQTPKHLITATGQRVTLRCSPRSGDLSVYWYQQSLDQGLQFLIQYYNGEERAKGNILERFSAQQFPDLHSELNLSSLELGDSALYFCASSSGGQYNEKLFFGSGTQLSVL.